This T cell receptor (beta chain) was captured in a study of T cells after yellow fever vaccination. One entry per CDR3 protein, called by TCRdb with MiXCR from the 5' RACE reads. This table has just under 600,000 distinct CDR3 sequences, about 14% appearing once. Losses at the gene ends were 2 bases for V and 12 bases for J; bases not matched to a gene: 7. CDR3 length: 14 amino acids. CDR1 and CDR2 (germline): SGHDN, FVKESK. A few counts support this clonotype. The V and J genes are TRBV14 and TRBJ2-1; 10 bases are shared with TRBD2. The TCR sequence derives from a man aged 25 to 45 who received the YFV17D yellow fever vaccine. The sequencing used PBMCs, collected on the day of the yellow fever booster vaccination. Written as DNA, the CDR3 is TGTGCCAGCAGCCAAATCCCTAGCGGGAGTTGGCAGTTCTTC. Its protein is CASSQIPSGSWQFF.